Each of the 3 T cell receptor beta chains below was sequenced from the same sample in a study of shared clonotypes between healthy human individuals (dated by TCRdb to 2018 to 2021). Libraries were prepared through the immunoSEQ multiplex PCR assay. Entries here come from immuneACCESS through TCRdb and include only in-frame sequences with V and J called. Some clones fail to appear in such tables; in the studies checked, an unresolved V gene covers under half of the shortfall, and the cause of the remainder is unknown. A total of about 990,000 clones appear in this sample, about four fifths of them only once. The ten largest make up more than 0.55% of the sample. Sequencing used memory CD4+ T cells from PBMCs. This sample's cell subset or site label indicates: CD45RA-negative fraction. These receptor sequences come from a man aged 18 to 35 in good health. Some clones in this sample may be carry-over from other donors' samples.

About this clone itself: Since a much larger clone is just one base distant, this may be a read error. Within the sample, other DNA sequences also encode this same CDR3. The chain recombines TRBV28 with TRBJ2-5; D ambiguous. Trimming shortened V by 2 bases and J by 5 bases, and 3 bases separated the two germline ends. CDR1 is MDHEN and CDR2 is SYDVKM in the germline V gene. The CDR3 extends over 11 amino acids. CDR3 loop: CASSLSETQYF. The CDR3 DNA follows: TGTGCCAGCAGTTTAAGTGAGACCCAGTACTTC.

In regard to this clone: The identical CDR3 is also encoded by other nucleotide sequences in the sample. The V gene is TRBV7-2, the J gene TRBJ1-5; TRBD1 agrees at 10 bases. V shed 0 bases, J shed 7 bases, and the junction held 3 bases outside the gene matches. The CDR3 runs 15 residues. Germline CDR1 reads SGHTA; CDR2 reads FQGNSA. The CDR3: CASSLAGTGDQPQHF. The DNA for the CDR3 is TGTGCCAGCAGCTTAGCCGGGACAGGGGACCAGCCCCAGCATTTT.

The chain has TRBV29-1 and TRBJ2-2; 12 positions agree with TRBD2. This CDR3 has 18 amino acids. Germline V gene lookup returns CDR1 SQVTM and CDR2 ANQGSEA. The V gene end was trimmed by 4 bases and the J gene end by 2 bases; junction bases not matched to a gene: 11. In DNA, the CDR3 is TGCAGCGTTGCCGGTCGGGGGACTAGCGGGTTTAACACCGGGGAGCTGTTTTTT. The encoded protein is CSVAGRGTSGFNTGELFF.